These T cell receptor beta chains were read from a single sample in a study of OX40 agonist ivuxolimab in advanced cancers. The method was immunoSEQ multiplex PCR; TCRdb's version includes in-frame clones alone and lacks a portion of them. Of about 50,000 clones in the sample, 60% to 80% are singletons; the top ten hold 3.9%. Sequences were derived from CD4+ or CD8+ T cells sorted from blood, sampled in a trial of the OX40 agonist ivuxolimab. Receptor source: an adult with an advanced solid tumor such as melanoma, head and neck, liver or kidney cancer. Each CDR3 is given with its conserved first and last residue. The D gene is left open where the match is weak. Some rows mark clone size as missing; the rest say once, few, many or name a class of expanded clone.

D gene,V gene,J gene,clone size,CDR3 DNA,CDR3 protein
TRBD1,TRBV12-5,TRBJ2-3,NA,TGTGCTAGTGGTTTAGGGACAGGGTCCACAGATACGCAGTATTTT,CASGLGTGSTDTQYF
TRBD2,TRBV5-6,TRBJ2-7,NA,TGTGCCAGCAGCTTGAGGGCTAGCGGGAGCAACGAGCAGTACTTC,CASSLRASGSNEQYF
NA,TRBV5-6,TRBJ2-5,NA,TGTGCCAGCAGCTTGATAGCAATCCAAGAGACCCAGTACTTC,CASSLIAIQETQYF
TRBD2,TRBV9,TRBJ2-3,NA,TGTGCCAGCAGCCCAAGTTGGACTAGCGGGAATACAGATACGCAGTATTTT,CASSPSWTSGNTDTQYF
NA,TRBV9,TRBJ1-4,NA,TGTGCCAGCAGCCCTGGGACCGGCCGGGCGGAAGGGAAACTGTTTTTT,CASSPGTGRAEGKLFF
NA,TRBV6-1,TRBJ1-5,NA,TGTGCCACCTCGACAGTTAGGGATCAGCCCCAGCATTTT,CATSTVRDQPQHF
NA,TRBV4-1,TRBJ1-6,NA,TGCGCCAGCAGCGAAACACCCCCAGGGGACTCCTATAATTCACCCCTCCACTTT,CASSETPPGDSYNSPLHF
NA,TRBV2,TRBJ1-5,NA,TGTGCCAGCAGTGTTAATAGCAATCAGCCCCAGCATTTT,CASSVNSNQPQHF
TRBD2,TRBV9,TRBJ2-3,NA,TGTGCCAGCAGCGCGGACGGGAGGGCCGTAACAGATACGCAGTATTTT,CASSADGRAVTDTQYF
NA,TRBV28,TRBJ1-3,NA,TGTGCCAGCAGTTTAGGTCTTATGGGGGGCGAGTCTGGAAACACCATATATTTT,CASSLGLMGGESGNTIYF
NA,TRBV5-5,TRBJ1-2,NA,TGTGCCAGCAGCTGGGACACTAACTATGGCTACACCTTC,CASSWDTNYGYTF
TRBD1,TRBV18,TRBJ2-2,NA,TGTGCCAGCTCACCCCCAGGGGGAACCGGGGAGCTGTTTTTT,CASSPPGGTGELFF
NA,TRBV18,TRBJ1-2,NA,TGTGCCAGCTCACCCGCAGGGGCGAGATATGGCTACACCTTC,CASSPAGARYGYTF
NA,TRBV7-2,TRBJ2-7,NA,TGTGCCAGCAGCTTAGGCCAGGTGAATTACGAGCAGTACTTC,CASSLGQVNYEQYF
NA,TRBV11-2,TRBJ1-2,NA,TGTGCCAGCAGCTCCCAAGGATCGGTTAACTATGGCTACACCTTC,CASSSQGSVNYGYTF
TRBD1,TRBV5-6,TRBJ1-1,NA,TGTGCCAGCAGCTGGGACAGGGGCACTGAAGCTTTCTTT,CASSWDRGTEAFF
NA,TRBV18,TRBJ2-7,NA,TGTGCCAGCTCACGAGAACTAGTGCGGGAGCAGTACTTC,CASSRELVREQYF
NA,TRBV30,TRBJ1-1,NA,TGTGCCTGGAAACCTCAGGGGACCACTGAAGCTTTCTTT,CAWKPQGTTEAFF
NA,TRBV6-1,TRBJ1-4,NA,TGTGCCAGCAGTGGCCGGGGCCGGGATAATGAAAAACTGTTTTTT,CASSGRGRDNEKLFF
TRBD1,TRBV5-3,TRBJ2-7,NA,TGTGCCAGAAGCTCTTACAGGGGCGAGCAGTACTTC,CARSSYRGEQYF
TRBD1,TRBV7-9,TRBJ2-1,once,TGTGCCAGCAGCCGGTCAGGGGGCGGACACAATGAGCAGTTCTTC,CASSRSGGGHNEQFF
NA,TRBV5-1,TRBJ2-3,once,TGCGCCAGCAGCTCGAAGGCATCCACAGATACGCAGTATTTT,CASSSKASTDTQYF
TRBD1,TRBV28,TRBJ1-2,NA,TGTGCCAGCACCTCTTTAGTTGCAGGGGGATATGGCTACACCTTC,CASTSLVAGGYGYTF
NA,TRBV5-1,TRBJ1-1,NA,TGCGCCAGCAGCTTGGAAGGGGTCCGCGGCCTGAACACTGAAGCTTTCTTT,CASSLEGVRGLNTEAFF
NA,TRBV7-2,TRBJ2-2,NA,TGTGCCAGCAGCTTGAGACGAGACACCGGGGAGCTGTTTTTT,CASSLRRDTGELFF
NA,TRBV4-2,TRBJ2-3,NA,TGTGCCAGCAGCCTTCTCTCGGCGTACGATTCCACAGATACGCAGTATTTT,CASSLLSAYDSTDTQYF
TRBD2,TRBV28,TRBJ2-2,NA,TGTGCCAGCAGTTCTCCTCGACTAGCGGGAGGAGGAGAAACCGGGGAGCTGTTTTTT,CASSSPRLAGGGETGELFF
NA,TRBV28,TRBJ2-7,NA,TGTGCCAGCAGTTTATTCGGACATACGAGCTCCTACGAGCAGTACTTC,CASSLFGHTSSYEQYF
NA,TRBV18,TRBJ2-2,NA,TGTGCCAGCTCACCACCTCCGCGGGGTCCCGGGGAGCTGTTTTTT,CASSPPPRGPGELFF
NA,TRBV14,TRBJ2-2,NA,TGTGCCAGCAGCCAATATCGAGGGTCTCTCAACACCGGGGAGCTGTTTTTT,CASSQYRGSLNTGELFF
NA,TRBV5-1,TRBJ1-1,NA,TGCGCCAGCAGCTACGACGGACCGAGGAACACTGAAGCTTTCTTT,CASSYDGPRNTEAFF
NA,TRBV5-1,TRBJ2-7,few,TGCGCCAGCAGCTTGCCCGGGCGGGTGGACGAGCAGTACTTC,CASSLPGRVDEQYF
TRBD1,TRBV6-5,TRBJ1-5,once,TGTGCCAGCAGTTACACGCGGACAGGGGGAACTCAGCCCCAGCATTTT,CASSYTRTGGTQPQHF
NA,TRBV7-2,TRBJ1-3,NA,TGTGCCAGCAGCTTAGAAGCCACGGTGGCTGGAAACACCATATATTTT,CASSLEATVAGNTIYF
NA,TRBV10-3,TRBJ1-3,NA,TGTGCCATCAGTGAGCCTCCTAGAACAGGGTCCGGAAACACCATATATTTT,CAISEPPRTGSGNTIYF